This record concerns one T cell receptor (beta chain) sequence. Authors' analysis steps: Reference gene primers were amplified, and this amplification served to estimate nucleated cell counts. Generated by immunoSEQ multiplex PCR, the TCRdb table keeps only in-frame clones and is missing some. Clone size and the V and J calls come from that table; the DNA yielded D and trimming. Of 450,000 or so clones listed, approximately 90% were seen once; the top ten hold about 0.91%. A Seattle source enrolled patients during active infection and followed them longitudinally. This entry belongs to a study of blood T cell repertoires in COVID-19. Study context: PBMCs, B-cell-depleted T cells, or T cells provided the cDNA or gDNA that made up the material.

The CDR3 consists of 13 residues. Germline values: CDR1 KGHSH, CDR2 LQKENI. V lost 0 bases and J 5 bases, leaving 7 bases between the germline ends. The rearrangement joins TRBV18 to TRBJ2-5; D not resolved. The sample consisted of peripheral blood. This receptor was taken from a man younger than 30 with COVID-19, enrolled during active disease. CDR3 region: CASSPPSVETQYF. In DNA, the CDR3 is TGTGCCAGCTCACCACCGAGCGTTGAGACCCAGTACTTC. The full variable domain, completed using reference TRBV18 and TRBJ2-5, is NAGVMQNPRHLVRRRGQEARLRCSPMKGHSHVYWYRQLPEEGLKFMVYLQKENIIDESGMPKERFSAEFPKEGPSILRIQQVVRGDSAAYFCASSPPSVETQYFGPGTRLLVL.